These 26 T cell receptor beta chains came from one sample sequenced in a study of blood T cell repertoires in COVID-19. Generated by immunoSEQ multiplex PCR, the TCRdb table keeps only in-frame clones and is missing some. The sample includes roughly 270,000 clones, roughly 85% seen only once; the top ten take 4.5% to 6%. The sample consisted of peripheral blood. The receptor set was obtained from a man between 50 and 59 years old with active or convalescent COVID-19.

V is TRBV4-3 and J is TRBJ2-7; TRBD2 matches 7 bases. The CDR3 is 14 amino acids. Per the germline V gene, CDR1 is LGHNA and CDR2 is YSLEER. With 0 bases clipped from V and 3 bases from J, the junction kept 2 bases outside the gene matches. CDR3 protein: CASSQEPSGYEQYF. As DNA, the CDR3 is TGCGCCAGCAGCCAAGAACCTAGCGGCTACGAGCAGTACTTC.

The chain recombines TRBV9 with TRBJ1-6; D is unresolved. Trimming left V 0 bases short and J 7 bases short, with 11 bases between. CDR1 is SGDLS, CDR2 YYNGEE, per germline. This CDR3 is built from 15 residues. CDR3 amino acids: CASSVDGNSNSPLHF. The CDR3, as DNA: TGTGCCAGCAGCGTAGATGGCAATTCCAATTCACCCCTCCACTTT.

The chain couples TRBV30 to TRBJ1-6; D unclear. The CDR3 totals 13 residues. The ends were cut back, 0 bases at V and 6 bases at J, with 6 bases in the middle. Germline CDR1 GTSNPN, CDR2 SVGIG (reference sequence). CDR3 region: CAWSVQTNSPLHF. The CDR3, as DNA: TGTGCCTGGAGTGTACAGACTAATTCACCCCTCCACTTT. Using reference TRBV30 and TRBJ1-6 for the parts outside the CDR3, the full variable domain is SQTIHQWPATLVQPVGSPLSLECTVEGTSNPNLYWYRQAAGRGLQLLFYSVGIGQISSEVPQNLSASRPQDRQFILSSKKLLLSDSGFYLCAWSVQTNSPLHFGNGTRLTVT.

The chain carries TRBV6-2 or TRBV6-3 and TRBJ2-3; 7 bases map to TRBD1. CDR1 MNHEY and CDR2 SVGEGT come from the germline V gene. With 2 bases clipped from V and 10 bases from J, the junction kept 6 bases outside the gene matches. The length of the CDR3 is 13 residues. CDR3 in amino acids: CASSYPDRVAQYF. For the CDR3, the DNA is TGTGCCAGCAGTTACCCCGACAGGGTGGCGCAGTATTTT.

This clone is a singleton in its sample. The genes are TRBV7-9 and TRBJ1-2; the D gene is possibly TRBD1 (6 bases). The V gene's germline CDR1 is SEHNR and CDR2 FQNEAQ (reference sequence). V shed 1 base and J shed 6 bases, with 18 bases lying between them. The CDR3 runs to 16 residues. CDR3 region: CASSLGRTVGRNGYTF. Written as DNA, the CDR3 is TGTGCCAGCAGCTTAGGGAGGACAGTGGGTAGGAATGGCTACACCTTC.

This chain joins TRBV20-1 and TRBJ2-5; the match to TRBD2 covers 13 bases. Germline lookup yields CDR1 DFQATT and CDR2 SNEGSKA (reference sequence). The ends lost 3 bases at V and 5 bases at J; junction bases unmatched: 6. This CDR3 spans 15 amino acids. The chain's CDR3 is CSASRGLAGIETQYF. The CDR3 bases are TGCAGTGCTAGTCGGGGACTAGCGGGAATTGAGACCCAGTACTTC.

CDR3 in DNA: TGCGCCAGCAGCTTGGGGCAGGCTCGCTACGAGCAGTACTTC. It specifies CASSLGQARYEQYF. The chain joins TRBV5-1 to TRBJ2-7; D not resolved. The CDR3 extends over 14 amino acids. V dropped 0 bases and J dropped 3 bases, with 10 bases sitting between them. The V gene's germline CDR1 is SGHRS and CDR2 YFSETQ.

The chain links TRBV7-9 to TRBJ2-7, with TRBD1 as a possible D gene (6 bases). CDR1 is SEHNR and CDR2 is FQNEAQ in the germline V gene (reference sequence). Between the trimmed V and J ends, which lost 3 bases and 4 bases, there was a span of 13 bases. The length of the CDR3 is 14 residues. The CDR3 loop reads CASSLQTGPYEQYF. The CDR3 DNA is TGTGCCAGCAGCTTGCAGACAGGTCCTTACGAGCAGTACTTC. The whole variable domain, filled in from reference TRBV7-9 and TRBJ2-7, reads DTGVSQNPRHKITKRGQNVTFRCDPISEHNRLYWYRQTLGQGPEFLTYFQNEAQLEKSRLLSDRFSAERPKGSFSTLEIQRTEQGDSAMYLCASSLQTGPYEQYFGPGTRLTVT.

The rearrangement uses TRBV7-2 and TRBJ2-7; no reliable D call. The CDR3 has 14 residues. The germline V gene encodes CDR1 SGHTA and CDR2 FQGNSA. V shed 1 base and J shed 6 bases, with 13 bases lying between them. The CDR3 nucleotides read TGTGCCAGCAGCTTAGGCCTCTCTTCGGGCGAGCAGTACTTC. Its protein product is CASSLGLSSGEQYF.

The J gene is TRBJ2-2, the V gene TRBV4-1; 7 positions agree with TRBD2. Germline CDR1 reads MGHRA; CDR2 reads YSYEKL. This CDR3 region has 18 residues. V was clipped by 5 bases and J by 2 bases; unmatched bases: 14. CDR3 sequence reads: CASSSHSGPFLNTGELFF. CDR3 DNA sequence: TGCGCCAGCAGCAGCCATAGCGGGCCCTTTCTTAACACCGGGGAGCTGTTTTTT.

This sequence joins TRBV20-1 and TRBJ1-6, with TRBD1 as a possible D gene (5 bases). Germline CDR1 and CDR2: DFQATT and SNEGSKA (reference sequence). The CDR3 is 8 residues long. The CDR3 nucleotides are TGCAGAGGGGCACCCCTCCACTTT. Protein: CRGAPLHF.

This chain links TRBV6-1 with TRBJ1-1, with 7 bases aligning to TRBD1. With 0 bases clipped from V and 10 bases from J, the junction kept 5 bases outside the gene matches. CDR3 length: 13 amino acids. Germline V gene data show CDR1 as MNHNS and CDR2 as SASEGT. CDR3 amino acids: CASSEARGGAAFF. CDR3 in DNA: TGTGCCAGCAGTGAAGCTCGAGGGGGCGCAGCTTTCTTT.

This clone was detected only once. The V call is TRBV6-1, the J call TRBJ2-2; 7 bases line up with TRBD1. CDR1 is MNHNS and CDR2 is SASEGT in the germline V gene. The CDR3 is made up of 17 amino acids. Trimming took 4 bases from V and 0 from J; bases not matched to a gene: 8. The CDR3 nucleotides are TGTGCCAGCAGTGGGCGCGGGCAGGGGGCGAACACCGGGGAGCTGTTTTTT. Protein: CASSGRGQGANTGELFF.

This rearrangement joins TRBV7-3 to TRBJ2-4, with a weak D call TRBD2 (5 bases). The CDR3 is 13 amino acids. Germline values: CDR1 SGHTA, CDR2 FQGTGA. With 2 bases removed from V and 7 bases from J, the gap between germline ends came to 9 bases. Here the CDR3 DNA reads TGTGCCAGCAGCTTATATCGCGGGAACATTCAGTACTTC. Encoded protein: CASSLYRGNIQYF.

The chain joins TRBV30 to TRBJ2-7, with 11 bases matching TRBD2. J was trimmed by 0 bases and V by 3 bases; bases with no gene match: 10. Germline lookup yields CDR1 GTSNPN and CDR2 SVGIG (reference sequence). This CDR3 is 17 amino acids long. The CDR3: CAWRLTPLAGGSYEQYF. The CDR3 coding sequence is TGTGCCTGGAGGTTAACCCCTCTAGCGGGAGGCTCCTACGAGCAGTACTTC. Looking up the rest from reference TRBV30 and TRBJ2-7 gives the full variable domain: SQTIHQWPATLVQPVGSPLSLECTVEGTSNPNLYWYRQAAGRGLQLLFYSVGIGQISSEVPQNLSASRPQDRQFILSSKKLLLSDSGFYLCAWRLTPLAGGSYEQYFGPGTRLTVT.

The genes are TRBV27 and TRBJ1-6; tentative D call: TRBD1 (5 bases). With 4 bases removed from V and 9 bases from J, the gap between germline ends came to 16 bases. The CDR3 is 15 residues long. The germline CDR1 and CDR2 sequences are MNHEY and SMNVEV (reference sequence). CDR3 in amino acids: CASSSGRGVSSPLHF. The CDR3 DNA sequence: TGTGCCAGCAGTTCAGGGCGTGGGGTTTCTTCACCCCTCCACTTT.

In regard to this clone: The identical CDR3 is also encoded by other nucleotide sequences in the sample. V usage is TRBV5-4 and J usage is TRBJ1-2, with unresolved D. V was cut by 1 base and J by 2 bases, with 6 bases left in between. The CDR3 is made up of 13 amino acids. Germline-derived CDR1 and CDR2 are SGHNT and YYREEE (reference sequence). The CDR3 loop reads CASSLPENYGYTF. CDR3 DNA: TGTGCCAGCAGCTTGCCAGAAAACTATGGCTACACCTTC.

Concerning this clone itself: This sequence may be a read error, since a much larger clone differs from it by one base. The chain employs TRBV2 and TRBJ2-7; D ambiguous. Germline CDR1 is SNHLY and CDR2 is FYNNEI. The V and J ends lost 1 base and 4 bases respectively, with 5 bases between them. The CDR3 spans 12 residues. In DNA form, the CDR3 reads TGTGCCAGCAGTGAAGACGGGTACGAGCAGTACTTC. Amino acids: CASSEDGYEQYF.

The chain uses TRBV3-1 (or the pseudogene TRBV3-2) and TRBJ2-1; the match to TRBD2 covers 8 bases. Germline CDR1 and CDR2: LGHDT and YNNKEL (reference sequence). With 1 base clipped from V and 7 bases from J, the junction kept 12 bases outside the gene matches. CDR3 length equals 17 residues. CDR3 DNA sequence: TGTGCCAGCAGCCAAGGAAGCGGGAGATTGACGGGTAATGAGCAGTTCTTC. It codes for CASSQGSGRLTGNEQFF.

The chain has TRBV15 and TRBJ2-5, with 8 nucleotides matching TRBD1. The CDR3 length is 17 residues. Germline-derived CDR1 and CDR2 are LNHNV and YYDKDF (reference sequence). V shed 1 base and J 5 bases; nucleotides not matched to a gene: 12. The CDR3 bases are TGTGCCACCAGCAGAGGGCTAGCAGGACAGGGCGGGGAGACCCAGTACTTC. It encodes CATSRGLAGQGGETQYF.

The chain links TRBV6-4 to TRBJ2-3; 7 bases are a match to TRBD2. J gave up 2 bases and V 8 bases, and 7 bases lay outside the gene matches. The CDR3 sequence is 14 residues long. Per the germline V gene, CDR1 is MRHNA and CDR2 is SNTAGT. CDR3 residues: CASRAGIDTDTQYF. CDR3 in DNA: TGTGCCAGCCGAGCGGGGATTGACACAGATACGCAGTATTTT.

This chain links TRBV5-1 with TRBJ2-7, with a weak D call TRBD1 (5 bases). Germline CDR1 is SGHRS and CDR2 is YFSETQ. CDR3 length: 14 amino acids. V lost 4 bases, J lost 2 bases, and 13 bases lay in between. The CDR3 region is CASSNRNLTYEQYF. CDR3 coding DNA: TGCGCCAGCAGCAACAGGAATCTAACCTACGAGCAGTACTTC. The variable domain in full, completed from reference TRBV5-1 and TRBJ2-7, reads KAGVTQTPRYLIKTRGQQVTLSCSPISGHRSVSWYQQTPGQGLQFLFEYFSETQRNKGNFPGRFSGRQFSNSRSEMNVSTLELGDSALYLCASSNRNLTYEQYFGPGTRLTVT.

The J gene is TRBJ1-5, the V gene TRBV15, with a possible D match to TRBD1 (5 bases). The V gene's germline CDR1 is LNHNV and CDR2 YYDKDF (reference sequence). V was shortened by 0 bases and J by 4 bases, with 13 bases between the two germline ends. The CDR3 has 16 residues. Here the CDR3 DNA reads TGTGCCACCAGCAGAGAGCGACAGAAGGGGAATCAGCCCCAGCATTTT. This encodes CATSRERQKGNQPQHF.

The gene calls are TRBV4-1 and TRBJ2-5; TRBD2 agrees at 9 bases. The junction had 7 bases not matched to a gene; V was cut back by 0 bases and J by 5 bases. This CDR3 has 16 residues. Germline V gives CDR1 MGHRA, CDR2 YSYEKL. As DNA, the CDR3 is TGCGCCAGCAGCCAAGATCGGTTAGCGGGAGTTGAGACCCAGTACTTC. Translation: CASSQDRLAGVETQYF.

CDR3 region: CASSRQYDSNQPQHF. In DNA form, the CDR3 reads TGTGCCAGTAGCAGACAGTACGATAGCAATCAGCCCCAGCATTTT. The chain is built from TRBV19 and TRBJ1-5, with a weak D call TRBD1 (5 bases). V lost 6 bases, J lost 0 bases, and 12 bases lay in between. Germline CDR1 is LNHDA and CDR2 is SQIVND (reference sequence). There are 15 residues in the CDR3. Combining the CDR3 with reference TRBV19 and TRBJ1-5 gives the whole variable domain DGGITQSPKYLFRKEGQNVTLSCEQNLNHDAMYWYRQDPGQGLRLIYYSQIVNDFQKGDIAEGYSVSREKKESFPLTVTSAQKNPTAFYLCASSRQYDSNQPQHFGDGTRLSIL.

The V call is TRBV5-1, the J call TRBJ2-1, with 7 bases fitting TRBD1. Trimming at V came to 4 bases and at J to 1 base, leaving 5 bases not matched to a gene. CDR1 and CDR2 (germline): SGHRS, YFSETQ. This CDR3 spans 15 amino acids. CDR3 nucleotide sequence: TGCGCCAGCAGCCCACCGGGACAGTCCTACAATGAGCAGTTCTTC. Protein: CASSPPGQSYNEQFF.